One and the same sample provided the 10 T cell receptor beta chains below, sequenced in a study of blood T cell repertoires in COVID-19. Method: immunoSEQ multiplex PCR; TCRdb's copy keeps in-frame clones and lacks some. The table shows around 300,000 clones, with approximately 90% occurring only once. Input material: peripheral blood. The receptor source for this set is a woman under 40 with COVID-19, enrolled during active disease.

This chain connects TRBV13 to TRBJ2-5; TRBD2 agrees at 7 bases. The ends lost 2 bases at V and 5 bases at J; junction bases unmatched: 2. Germline loops: CDR1 PRHDT, CDR2 FYEKMQ (reference sequence). The CDR3 loop spans 13 amino acids. The CDR3 here is CASSLSGRETQYF. CDR3 sequence (DNA): TGTGCCAGCAGCTTATCCGGGAGGGAGACCCAGTACTTC.

The chain combines TRBV6-5 with TRBJ1-2, with D possibly TRBD1 on 5 matching bases. V was clipped by 2 bases and J by 0 bases, with 10 bases between them. This CDR3 is 15 amino acids long. Germline loops: CDR1 MNHEY, CDR2 SVGAGI. CDR3 DNA sequence: TGTGCCAGCAGTTACGACAGACAATCTAACTATGGCTACACCTTC. It translates to CASSYDRQSNYGYTF.

CDR3 coding DNA: TGTGCCAGCAGTTTTCCGGGACTAGCGGATTACACAGATACGCAGTATTTT. Protein product: CASSFPGLADYTDTQYF. The V and J genes are TRBV27 and TRBJ2-3; TRBD2 aligns across 11 bases. The CDR3 contains 17 residues. Germline V gene sequence: CDR1 MNHEY, CDR2 SMNVEV (reference sequence). V was pared by 3 bases and J by 2 bases, with 7 bases of the junction left unmatched.

Only one count was recorded for this clone. This chain links TRBV13 with TRBJ1-3; weak D call: TRBD1 (6 bases). CDR1 and CDR2 from the germline V gene are PRHDT and FYEKMQ (reference sequence). V shed 4 bases and J shed 5 bases, with 12 bases lying between them. The CDR3 totals 14 residues. This chain's CDR3 is CASSYTQGRNTIYF. In DNA form, the CDR3 reads TGTGCCAGCAGCTACACTCAGGGGAGAAACACCATATATTTT.

The rearrangement joins TRBV21-1 to TRBJ1-5; whether TRBD1, the table's D call, matches the DNA was not checked. TRBV21-1 is reported as a pseudogene. The CDR3 covers 18 residues. The CDR3 sequence is CASSKGNPGTVSNQPQHF. CDR3 nucleotides: TGTGCCAGCAGCAAAGGCAATCCCGGGACAGTTAGCAATCAGCCCCAGCATTTT.

Only a few counts were recorded for this clone. The V and J genes are TRBV5-1 and TRBJ1-2; weak D call: TRBD1 (5 bases). The CDR3 has 12 residues. V was clipped by 5 bases and J by 0 bases, with 5 bases between them. Germline values: CDR1 SGHRS, CDR2 YFSETQ. The CDR3 loop is CASRDTNYGYTF. In DNA, the CDR3 is TGCGCCAGCAGGGACACTAACTATGGCTACACCTTC.

The chain carries TRBV5-6 and TRBJ2-4; tentatively, D is TRBD1 (6 bases). The CDR3 consists of 15 residues. Germline CDR1 reads SGHDT; CDR2 reads YYEEEE. The V and J ends lost 0 bases and 9 bases respectively, with 16 bases between them. CDR3 in amino acids: CASSLGWQGSAIQYF. CDR3 in DNA: TGTGCCAGCAGCTTGGGGTGGCAGGGGTCGGCCATTCAGTACTTC.

This clone occurred a few times. V usage is TRBV7-8 and J usage is TRBJ1-1, with 10 positions matching TRBD1. CDR3 length equals 16 residues. J lost 1 base, V lost 6 bases, and 8 bases had no gene match. Germline-derived CDR1 and CDR2 are SGHVS and FQNEAQ. CDR3 in amino acids: CASSTRDRGSNTEAFF. The CDR3 DNA sequence: TGTGCCAGCAGTACCCGGGACAGGGGTTCGAACACTGAAGCTTTCTTT.

This chain uses TRBV27 with TRBJ2-7, with D perhaps TRBD1 (5 bases). The V gene's germline CDR1 is MNHEY and CDR2 SMNVEV (reference sequence). The CDR3 is 14 residues long. V was clipped by 5 bases and J by 1 base, with 12 bases between them. CDR3 sequence reads: CASSEYGHSYEQYF. The CDR3 nucleotides read TGTGCCAGCAGTGAGTACGGACATTCCTACGAGCAGTACTTC.

The genes are TRBV11-2 and TRBJ2-3, with D unclear. V lost 3 bases and J 0 bases, leaving 10 bases between the germline ends. Per germline, CDR1 SGHAT and CDR2 FQNNGV. This CDR3 region has 15 residues. This CDR3 reads CASSFRLGSTDTQYF. The CDR3, as DNA: TGTGCCAGCAGCTTTCGTCTCGGTAGCACAGATACGCAGTATTTT.